The present T cell receptor beta chain was sequenced within a study of response to subunit inactivated influenza vaccine. Germline-derived CDR1 and CDR2 are DFQATT and SNEGSKA (reference sequence). V was pared by 5 bases and J by 1 base, with 7 bases between. The CDR3 totals 12 residues. Notes on the study in general: Only a handful of new T cells, the authors suggested, are recruited with each seasonal influenza vaccination.

TCRdb called the RT-PCR reads again in MiXCR, with one record for every CDR3 protein. The sample yields 500,000 to 600,000 distinct CDR3 sequences, 12% seen once. With respect to this clonotype: Its antigen is unknown.

This receptor was obtained from a man between 45 and 60 years old who received an inactivated influenza vaccine. Source: PBMCs from blood, taken on the day of vaccination. The chain joins TRBV20-1 to TRBJ2-3, with D perhaps assigned TRBD1 or TRBD2 (5 bases each). The CDR3 nucleotides read TGCAGTGCTGGGGGTGGCACAGATACGCAGTATTTT. It specifies CSAGGGTDTQYF.